This TCR beta chain was found in a study of identifying expanded T cells in peripheral blood. Generated by immunoSEQ multiplex PCR, the TCRdb table keeps only in-frame clones and is missing some. The sample has some 93,000 clones; roughly 90% are singletons. This clone appeared a single time. The antigen remains undetermined. No infections or other immune events were documented during collection. Study-wide points: Variance in clone template counts between approximately two-week samples significantly increased with total template count across all healthy donors.

V gave up 6 bases and J gave up 3 bases, with 18 bases separating them. This CDR3 is 14 amino acids long. Germline CDR1 and CDR2: SQVTM and ANQGSEA. This clonotype was obtained from a person between 18 and 75 years old in good health. The V and J genes are TRBV29-1 and TRBJ2-7; TRBD2 might be the D (5 bases). The sequenced material came from blood. The CDR3 spells CSVQDYRRVYEQYF. The CDR3 nucleotides read TGCAGCGTCCAAGACTACCGCCGGGTCTACGAGCAGTACTTC.